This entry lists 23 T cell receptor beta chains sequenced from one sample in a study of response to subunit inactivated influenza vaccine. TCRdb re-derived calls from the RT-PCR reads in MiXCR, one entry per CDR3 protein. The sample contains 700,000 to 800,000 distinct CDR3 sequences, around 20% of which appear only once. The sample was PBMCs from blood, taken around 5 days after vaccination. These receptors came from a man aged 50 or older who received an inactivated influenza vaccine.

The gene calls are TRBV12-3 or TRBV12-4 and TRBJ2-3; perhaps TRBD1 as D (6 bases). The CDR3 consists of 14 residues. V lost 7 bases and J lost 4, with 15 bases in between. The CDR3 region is CASNTGSRADTQYF. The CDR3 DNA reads TGTGCCAGCAATACAGGGTCGAGAGCAGATACGCAGTATTTT.

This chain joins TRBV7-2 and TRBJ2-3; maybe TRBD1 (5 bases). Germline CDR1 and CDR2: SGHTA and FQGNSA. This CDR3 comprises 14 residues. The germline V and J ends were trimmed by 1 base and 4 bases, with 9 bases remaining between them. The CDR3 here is CASSLEAGPDTQYF. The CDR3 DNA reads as TGTGCCAGCAGCTTAGAGGCAGGGCCAGATACGCAGTATTTT.

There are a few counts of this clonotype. The CDR3 loop reads CASSFSDVYNSPLHF. CDR3 bases: TGTGCCAGCAGTTTTAGTGACGTTTATAATTCACCCCTCCACTTT. The chain couples TRBV6-5 to TRBJ1-6, with D unclear. The V end lost 4 bases, the J end lost 4 bases, and 11 bases lay between the germline ends. The V gene's germline CDR1 is MNHEY and CDR2 SVGAGI. The CDR3 is made up of 15 amino acids.

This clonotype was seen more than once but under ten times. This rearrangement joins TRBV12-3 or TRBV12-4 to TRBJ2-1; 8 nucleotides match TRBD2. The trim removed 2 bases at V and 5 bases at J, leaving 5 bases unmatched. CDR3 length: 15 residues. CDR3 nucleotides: TGTGCCAGCAGTTTAAGCGGGGGACCCAACAATGAGCAGTTCTTC. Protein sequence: CASSLSGGPNNEQFF.

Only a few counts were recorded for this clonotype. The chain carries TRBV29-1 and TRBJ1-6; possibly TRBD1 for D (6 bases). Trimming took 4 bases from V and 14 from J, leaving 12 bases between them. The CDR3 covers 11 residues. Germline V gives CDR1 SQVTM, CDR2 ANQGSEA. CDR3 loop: CSVATGATLHF. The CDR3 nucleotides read TGCAGCGTTGCGACAGGAGCTACCCTCCACTTT. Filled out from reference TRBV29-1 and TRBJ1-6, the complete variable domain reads SAVISQKPSRDICQRGTSLTIQCQVDSQVTMMFWYRQQPGQSLTLIATANQGSEATYESGFVIDKFPISRPNLTFSTLTVSNMSPEDSSIYLCSVATGATLHFGNGTRLTVT.

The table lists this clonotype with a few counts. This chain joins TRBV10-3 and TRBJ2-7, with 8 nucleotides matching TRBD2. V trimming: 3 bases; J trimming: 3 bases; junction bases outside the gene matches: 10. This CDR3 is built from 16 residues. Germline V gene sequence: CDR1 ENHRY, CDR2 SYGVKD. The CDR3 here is CAISDLRGGGIYEQYF. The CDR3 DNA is TGTGCCATCAGTGACCTAAGGGGCGGGGGGATCTACGAGCAGTACTTC.

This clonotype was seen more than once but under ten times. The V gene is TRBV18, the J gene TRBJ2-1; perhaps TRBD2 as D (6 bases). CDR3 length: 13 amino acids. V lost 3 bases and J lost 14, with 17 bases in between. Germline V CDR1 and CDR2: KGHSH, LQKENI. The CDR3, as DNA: TGTGCCAGCTCACCCGATTCGGGGACTTCCAAGTTCTTC. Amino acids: CASSPDSGTSKFF.

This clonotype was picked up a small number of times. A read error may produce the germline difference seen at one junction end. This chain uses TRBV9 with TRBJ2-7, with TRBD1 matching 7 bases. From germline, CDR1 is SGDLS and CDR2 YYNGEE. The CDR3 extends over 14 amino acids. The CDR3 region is CASSVGQGSFEQYF. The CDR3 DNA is TGTGCCAGCAGCGTAGGACAGGGCTCCTTCGAGCAGTACTTC.

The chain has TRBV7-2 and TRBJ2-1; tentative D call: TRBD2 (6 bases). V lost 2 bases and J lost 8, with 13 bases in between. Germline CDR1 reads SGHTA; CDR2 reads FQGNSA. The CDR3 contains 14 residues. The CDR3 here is CASSLYGGSDEQFF. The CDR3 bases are TGTGCCAGCAGCTTATATGGAGGGAGCGATGAGCAGTTCTTC. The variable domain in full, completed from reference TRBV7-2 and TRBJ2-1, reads GAGVSQSPSNKVTEKGKDVELRCDPISGHTALYWYRQSLGQGLEFLIYFQGNSAPDKSGLPSDRFSAERTGGSVSTLTIQRTQQEDSAVYLCASSLYGGSDEQFFGPGTRLTVL.

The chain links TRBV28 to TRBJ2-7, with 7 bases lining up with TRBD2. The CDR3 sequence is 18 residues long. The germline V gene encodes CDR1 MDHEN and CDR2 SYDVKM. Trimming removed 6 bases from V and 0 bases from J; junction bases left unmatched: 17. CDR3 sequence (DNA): TGTGCCAGCAGCAGTTGGGTTTCGTTCGGGGGGAGCTCCTACGAGCAGTACTTC. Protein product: CASSSWVSFGGSSYEQYF.

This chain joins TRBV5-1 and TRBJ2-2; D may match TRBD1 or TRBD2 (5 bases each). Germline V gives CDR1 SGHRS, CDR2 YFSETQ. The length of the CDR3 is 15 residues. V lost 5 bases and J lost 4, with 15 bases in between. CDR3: CASRGERASTGELFF. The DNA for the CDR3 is TGCGCCAGCAGGGGGGAAAGGGCGAGCACCGGGGAGCTGTTTTTT.

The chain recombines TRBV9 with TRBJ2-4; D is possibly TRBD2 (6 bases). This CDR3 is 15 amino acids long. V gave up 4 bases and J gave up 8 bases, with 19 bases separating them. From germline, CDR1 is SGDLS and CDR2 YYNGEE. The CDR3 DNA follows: TGTGCCAGCAGCCCAAGTGGGGGGAGAACGGACATTCAGTACTTC. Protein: CASSPSGGRTDIQYF.

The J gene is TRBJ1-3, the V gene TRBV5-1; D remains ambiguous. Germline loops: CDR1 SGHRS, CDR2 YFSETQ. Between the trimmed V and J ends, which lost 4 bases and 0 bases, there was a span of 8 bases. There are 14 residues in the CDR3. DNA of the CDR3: TGCGCCAGCAGCCCGGAACTCTCTGGAAACACCATATATTTT. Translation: CASSPELSGNTIYF.

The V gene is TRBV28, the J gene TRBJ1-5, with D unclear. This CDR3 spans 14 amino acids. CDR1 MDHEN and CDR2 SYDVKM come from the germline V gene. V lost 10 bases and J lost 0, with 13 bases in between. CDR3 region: CATLLPNSNQPQHF. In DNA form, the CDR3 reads TGTGCCACCCTACTGCCGAATAGCAATCAGCCCCAGCATTTT.

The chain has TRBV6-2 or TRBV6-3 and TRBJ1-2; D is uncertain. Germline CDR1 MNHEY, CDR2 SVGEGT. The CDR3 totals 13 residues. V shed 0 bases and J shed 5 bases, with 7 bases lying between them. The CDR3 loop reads CASSYSSEYGYTF. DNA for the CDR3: TGTGCCAGCAGTTACTCCTCCGAATATGGCTACACCTTC.

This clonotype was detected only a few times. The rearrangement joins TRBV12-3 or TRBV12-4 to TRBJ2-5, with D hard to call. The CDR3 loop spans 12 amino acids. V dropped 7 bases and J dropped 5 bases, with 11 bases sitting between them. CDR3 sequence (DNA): TGTGCCAGCAAAGGATCAGAGGAGACCCAGTACTTC. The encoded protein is CASKGSEETQYF.

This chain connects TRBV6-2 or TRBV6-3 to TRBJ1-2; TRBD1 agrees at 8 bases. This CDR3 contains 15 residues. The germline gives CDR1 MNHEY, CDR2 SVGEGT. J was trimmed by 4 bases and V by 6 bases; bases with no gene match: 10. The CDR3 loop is CASSRQGTSIYGYTF. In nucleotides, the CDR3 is TGTGCCAGCAGCCGACAGGGGACGTCCATCTATGGCTACACCTTC.

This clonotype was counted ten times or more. The CDR3 spells CASSDQHRGRELFF. The CDR3 DNA follows: TGCGCCAGCAGTGATCAGCACCGGGGACGAGAGCTGTTTTTT. The V call is TRBV10-2, the J call TRBJ2-2, with D perhaps TRBD1 or TRBD2 (5 bases each). Trimming removed 3 bases from V and 11 bases from J, with 16 bases in between. CDR1 WSHSY and CDR2 SAAADI come from the germline V gene. The CDR3 contains 14 residues.

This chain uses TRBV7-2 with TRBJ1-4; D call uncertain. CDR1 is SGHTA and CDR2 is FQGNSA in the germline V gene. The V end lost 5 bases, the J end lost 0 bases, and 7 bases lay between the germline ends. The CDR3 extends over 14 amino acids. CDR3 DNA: TGTGCCAGCAGCCCGGACGCAACTAATGAAAAACTGTTTTTT. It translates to CASSPDATNEKLFF.

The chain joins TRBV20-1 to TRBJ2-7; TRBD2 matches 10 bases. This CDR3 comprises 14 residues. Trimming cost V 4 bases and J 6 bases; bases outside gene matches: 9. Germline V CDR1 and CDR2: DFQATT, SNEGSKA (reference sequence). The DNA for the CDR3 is TGCAGTGCTACTAAAGCGGGGGGGCCCGGCGAGCAGTACTTC. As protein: CSATKAGGPGEQYF.

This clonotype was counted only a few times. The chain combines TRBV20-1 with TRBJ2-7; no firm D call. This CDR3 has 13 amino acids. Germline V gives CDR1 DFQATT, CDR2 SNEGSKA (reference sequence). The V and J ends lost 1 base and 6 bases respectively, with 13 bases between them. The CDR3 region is CSARGRGDPEQYF. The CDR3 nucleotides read TGCAGTGCTAGAGGGCGAGGTGATCCCGAGCAGTACTTC.

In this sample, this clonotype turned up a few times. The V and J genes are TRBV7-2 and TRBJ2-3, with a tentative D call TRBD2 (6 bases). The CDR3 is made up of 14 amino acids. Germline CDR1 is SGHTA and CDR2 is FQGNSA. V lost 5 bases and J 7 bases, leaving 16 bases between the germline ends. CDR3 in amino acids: CASSLGTYSNTQYF. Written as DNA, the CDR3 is TGTGCCAGCAGCCTCGGGACTTACTCAAATACGCAGTATTTT.

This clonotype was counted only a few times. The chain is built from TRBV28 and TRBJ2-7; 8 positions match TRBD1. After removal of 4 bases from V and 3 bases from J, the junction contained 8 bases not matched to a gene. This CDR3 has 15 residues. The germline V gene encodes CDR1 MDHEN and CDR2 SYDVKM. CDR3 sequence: CASSSIVDRVYEQYF. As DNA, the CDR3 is TGTGCCAGCAGTTCGATTGTGGACAGGGTCTACGAGCAGTACTTC.